Sequencing of this T cell receptor beta chain was carried out in a study of OX40 agonist ivuxolimab in advanced cancers. With regard to the full study: Ivuxolimab was a fully human IgG2 agonistic monoclonal antibody targeting the costimulatory receptor OX40 (CD134). Partial responses occurred in three dose-escalation patients, of whom one had hepatocellular carcinoma and two had cutaneous melanoma. Among the 52 dose-escalation patients, some 20 had hepatocellular carcinoma, approximately 15 melanoma, 9 renal cell carcinoma and 9 head and neck cancer. Intravenous ivuxolimab was administered to patients every 2 weeks at six dose levels: 0.01, 0.1, 0.3, 1.5, 3 and 10 mg/kg. Peripheral TCRbeta sequencing was intended to test whether TCR sequence diversity was altered and clonal T-cell expansion was caused by ivuxolimab. The paper covers the monotherapy dose-escalation part of the phase I ivuxolimab trial, which included N ≈ 52 patients. In the dose-escalation cohort, nearly 85% of patients were male, and the mean age was 60 years with a range of roughly 23 to 90. Prior anti-PD-1, anti-PD-L1 or anti-CTLA-4 therapy was permitted, and checkpoint inhibitors had been received by about two fifths of dose-escalation patients.

Results and caveats for the whole study, not just this receptor: At doses of 0.1 to 3.0 mg/kg, clonal expansion of both CD4+ and CD8+ T cells in blood was seen between baseline and week 6. In partial responders in the 0.1-3.0 mg/kg groups, normalized peripheral clonal expansion was found to be among the lowest, especially among CD8+ T cells. After ivuxolimab, expanded clones were on average more numerous among CD8+ T cells than among CD4+ T cells. Low levels of normalized T-cell clonal expansion were also seen in some patients who did not respond. Which antigens the clonally expanded peripheral T cells were specific for was not determined.

The trial excluded patients who had a history of autoimmune disease or were on systemic immunosuppression. In every dose cohort, peripheral blood was drawn for TCR sequencing at baseline, cycle 4 day 1, and cycle 7 day 1. Samples came from an open-label, multicenter, first-in-human phase I dose-escalation trial of ivuxolimab. The trial enrolled adults with locally advanced or metastatic head and neck squamous cell, hepatocellular, melanoma or renal cell carcinoma. Before TCR sequencing, CD4+ T cells and CD8+ T cells from peripheral blood were sorted into separate populations. A note on this clone: There is no known antigen for this receptor. One base away there is no much larger clone; base qualities are not given.

To sequence the TCRbeta CDR3 region, genomic DNA was isolated from the sorted cells. The immunoSEQ Assay was used to sequence the TCRbeta CDR3 regions. As stored in TCRdb, this immuneACCESS dataset retains in-frame rearrangements with V and J assigned. A fraction of the clones does not appear; measured against another copy, unresolved V genes explain less than half of the discrepancy, and the remainder lacks a known reason. The sample profile shows about 80,000 clones; 65% to 90% of them were found once. The ten largest clones take up roughly 1.9% of the sample. This specimen consisted of CD4+ or CD8+ T cells sorted from blood, obtained in a trial of the OX40 agonist ivuxolimab. The source of this sequence is an adult with an advanced solid tumor such as melanoma, head and neck, liver or kidney cancer.

The bases are TGTGCCAGCAGTGAGGATCACAGGGTCGATCAGCCCCAGCATTTT. Translated, it reads CASSEDHRVDQPQHF. The chain joins TRBV2 to TRBJ1-5; TRBD1 might be the D gene, on 6 matching bases. At the junction V is shortened by 3 bases and J by 5 bases, with 14 bases in between. Including cysteine and phenylalanine, the CDR3 has 15 amino acids. Only CDR3 DNA remains: 45 bases, in frame from the first base. In the germline V gene, CDR1 corresponds to SNHLY and CDR2 to FYNNEI.